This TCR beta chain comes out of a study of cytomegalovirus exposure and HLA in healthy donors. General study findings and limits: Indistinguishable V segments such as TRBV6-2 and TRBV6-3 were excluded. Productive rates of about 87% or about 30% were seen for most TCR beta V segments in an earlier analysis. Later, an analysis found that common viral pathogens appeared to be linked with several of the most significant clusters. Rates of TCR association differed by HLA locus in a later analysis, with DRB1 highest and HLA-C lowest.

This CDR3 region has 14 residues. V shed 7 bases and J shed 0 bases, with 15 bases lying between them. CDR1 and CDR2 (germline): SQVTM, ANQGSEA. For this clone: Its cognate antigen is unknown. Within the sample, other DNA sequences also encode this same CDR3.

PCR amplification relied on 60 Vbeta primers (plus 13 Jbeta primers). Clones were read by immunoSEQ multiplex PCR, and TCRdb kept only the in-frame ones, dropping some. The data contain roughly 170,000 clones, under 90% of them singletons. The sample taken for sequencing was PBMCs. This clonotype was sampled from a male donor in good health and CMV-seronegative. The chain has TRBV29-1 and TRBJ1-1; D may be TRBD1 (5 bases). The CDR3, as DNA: TGCAGCGCCTACGGGGGACGAGTGAACACTGAAGCTTTCTTT. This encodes CSAYGGRVNTEAFF.